This T cell receptor (beta chain) was identified in a study of beta chain features in type 1 diabetes. Central memory, naive, regulatory and stem cell-like memory CD4+ cells were sorted by CD45RO/CCR7/CD25/CD127/CD95/CD27. Expressed TCRB transcripts were sequenced because the isolated RNA had all been reverse transcribed beforehand. The table came from immunoSEQ multiplex PCR; TCRdb's copy has only in-frame clones and leaves some out. Of around 300,000 clones listed, roughly 15% are singletons. In this sample, this clone turned up a few times. What it binds is not known. The study, taken as a whole, reports: A moderate, significant TCRB CDR3 shortening appeared in type 1 diabetes across four CD4+ subsets. There was no resolution here of whether HLA type influences TCRB rearrangement.

The CDR3 sequence is 13 residues long. Germline lookup yields CDR1 MNHEY and CDR2 SVGAGI. Trimming pared 5 bases from V and 6 bases from J, leaving 13 bases between. This receptor was obtained from a man younger than 35 with type 1 diabetes. This chain links TRBV6-5 with TRBJ1-2, with D perhaps matching TRBD1 (5 bases). The sequencing sample was made of naive CD4+ T cells from blood. This CDR3 is CASSRRGTDGYTF. CDR3 DNA: TGTGCCAGCAGTCGGCGGGGGACGGATGGCTACACCTTC.